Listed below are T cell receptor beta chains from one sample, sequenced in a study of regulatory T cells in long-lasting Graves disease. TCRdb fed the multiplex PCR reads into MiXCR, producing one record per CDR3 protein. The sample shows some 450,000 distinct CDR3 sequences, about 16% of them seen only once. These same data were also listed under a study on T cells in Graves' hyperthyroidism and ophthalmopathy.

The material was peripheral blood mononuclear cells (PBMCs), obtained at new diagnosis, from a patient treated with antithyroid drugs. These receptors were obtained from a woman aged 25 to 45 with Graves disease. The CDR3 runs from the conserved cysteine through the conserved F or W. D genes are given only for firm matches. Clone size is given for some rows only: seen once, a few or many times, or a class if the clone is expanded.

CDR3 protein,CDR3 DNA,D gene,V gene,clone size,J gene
CASNSIDRGDSNYGYTF,TGCGCCAGCAACTCGATCGATCGCGGGGACTCTAACTATGGCTACACCTTC,.,TRBV5-1,few,TRBJ1-2
CASSYSQGGYGYTF,TGTGCCAGCAGTTACTCCCAGGGAGGCTATGGCTACACCTTC,.,TRBV6-2/TRBV6-3,many,TRBJ1-2
CASSISWGRTDTQYF,TGTGCCAGTAGTATAAGTTGGGGACGCACAGATACGCAGTATTTT,.,TRBV19,once,TRBJ2-3
CAISEVWGQGREYEQYF,TGTGCCATCAGTGAGGTATGGGGACAGGGTAGAGAATACGAGCAGTACTTC,TRBD1,TRBV10-3,few,TRBJ2-7
CASGIGTDTQYF,TGTGCCAGCGGAATAGGCACAGATACGCAGTATTTT,.,TRBV27,many,TRBJ2-3
CASSYPPGTSDYGYTF,TGTGCCAGCAGTTACCCGCCCGGGACATCGGACTATGGCTACACCTTC,.,TRBV6-9,few,TRBJ1-2
CSATLHRVSEAFF,TGCAGTGCCACGCTCCACAGGGTTTCTGAAGCTTTCTTT,.,TRBV20-1,many,TRBJ1-1
CASAQTDNTEAFF,TGTGCCAGCGCCCAGACAGATAACACTGAAGCTTTCTTT,.,TRBV6-1,many,TRBJ1-1
CASSLAPLSDTQYF,TGTGCCAGCAGTTTAGCCCCGCTATCTGATACGCAGTATTTT,.,TRBV27,.,TRBJ2-3
CASRAGEGSNSPLHF,TGTGCCAGCAGGGCCGGGGAGGGGAGCAATTCACCCCTCCACTTT,.,TRBV28,few,TRBJ1-6
CASGWGYTGELFF,TGTGCCAGCGGATGGGGTTACACCGGGGAGCTGTTTTTT,.,TRBV11-2,many,TRBJ2-2
CSARDGGHYNYGYTF,TGCAGTGCTAGAGATGGCGGTCATTATAACTATGGCTACACCTTC,.,TRBV20-1,.,TRBJ1-2
CASSLGTGGLWDEQYF,TGTGCCAGCAGCTTAGGGACAGGGGGCTTATGGGACGAGCAGTACTTC,TRBD1,TRBV7-2,few,TRBJ2-7
CASSLGTEHNSPLHF,TGTGCCAGCAGCTTAGGGACAGAACATAATTCACCCCTCCACTTT,.,TRBV11-2,many,TRBJ1-6
CASSLGFLGYEQYF,TGCGCCAGCAGCTTAGGGTTTCTAGGGTACGAGCAGTACTTC,.,TRBV5-1,.,TRBJ2-7
CASSQATGVLEQFF,TGTGCCAGCAGCCAAGCCACAGGAGTCCTAGAGCAGTTCTTC,.,TRBV3-1,many,TRBJ2-1
CASSSTGPSYNEQYF,TGTGCCAGCAGTTCGACGGGACCATCCTACAATGAGCAGTACTTC,.,TRBV12-3/TRBV12-4,once,TRBJ2-7
CASSSRINTHEQYF,TGTGCCAGCAGTTCGCGGATAAATACCCACGAGCAGTACTTC,.,TRBV6-5,few,TRBJ2-7